These 9 T cell receptor beta chains originate from one sample sequenced in a study of blood T cells in healthy people across ages. Combining a sample-barcoded 5' primer with a J-beta primer mix, a second PCR ran for roughly 7 to 11 cycles. TCRdb recomputed calls from the 5' RACE reads with MiXCR, one row per CDR3 protein. This sample carries 650,000 to 1,000,000 distinct CDR3 sequences, about 47% of them seen once, and the ten largest clones take around a sixth. Input material: blood. These receptors originate from an older man in good health.

A note on this clonotype: One end of the junction is discordant with germline, which a read error may explain. V is TRBV5-1 and J is TRBJ2-7, with a possible D match to TRBD2 (5 bases). The J call is doubtful: the DNA matches TRBJ2-5 better. The CDR3 covers 14 residues. Germline V gene sequence: CDR1 SGHRS, CDR2 YFSETQ. The CDR3 nucleotides read TGCACCAGCAGCTTGGGATTTGGCGGGGAGACCCAGTACTTC. It yields the protein CTSSLGFGGETQYF.

This clonotype was recorded many times. The chain has TRBV9 and TRBJ2-3; 7 bases are shared with TRBD1. The CDR3 extends over 15 amino acids. The ends lost 3 bases at V and 0 bases at J; junction bases unmatched: 4. Germline values: CDR1 SGDLS, CDR2 YYNGEE. The CDR3: CASSAGQHSTDTQYF. CDR3 nucleotides: TGTGCCAGCAGCGCGGGACAGCATAGCACAGATACGCAGTATTTT.

The chain has TRBV7-2 and TRBJ2-1; D gene ambiguous. V lost 0 bases, J lost 4 bases, and 10 bases lay in between. There are 15 residues in the CDR3. Germline-derived CDR1 and CDR2 are SGHTA and FQGNSA. The CDR3, as DNA: TGTGCCAGCAGCTTAGCGGGATCTTTTTACAATGAGCAGTTCTTC. It yields the protein CASSLAGSFYNEQFF.

The chain carries TRBV7-2 and TRBJ1-2; D perhaps matches TRBD1 (5 bases). The CDR3 loop spans 14 amino acids. V lost 1 base and J 1 base, leaving 7 bases between the germline ends. Germline CDR1 is SGHTA and CDR2 is FQGNSA. The chain's CDR3 is CASSLDRNNYGYTF. The CDR3 nucleotides are TGTGCCAGCAGCTTAGACAGGAATAACTATGGCTACACCTTC.

This clonotype was observed a handful of times. The chain recombines TRBV24-1 with TRBJ2-1; D perhaps matches TRBD2 (5 bases). This CDR3 is 17 amino acids long. The V gene lost 3 bases and the J gene lost 10 bases, with 24 bases spanning the gap. Germline lookup yields CDR1 KGHDR and CDR2 SFDVKD. The CDR3 loop reads CATSDPSAGLFGKEQFF. The DNA for the CDR3 is TGTGCCACCAGTGATCCCTCGGCGGGCTTGTTCGGAAAAGAGCAGTTCTTC.

The V call is TRBV4-1, the J call TRBJ1-5; TRBD1 aligns across 10 bases. Germline lookup yields CDR1 MGHRA and CDR2 YSYEKL. The CDR3 consists of 17 residues. V gave up 6 bases and J gave up 2 bases; unmatched junction bases: 10. The CDR3 region is CASSPPRTGGGNQPQHF. In nucleotides, the CDR3 is TGCGCCAGCAGTCCCCCCCGGACAGGGGGAGGCAATCAGCCCCAGCATTTT.

This clonotype was seen a few times. V usage is TRBV7-2 and J usage is TRBJ2-4, with 9 bases lining up with TRBD2. Per the germline V gene, CDR1 is SGHTA and CDR2 is FQGNSA. This CDR3 is 14 amino acids long. With 6 bases clipped from V and 8 bases from J, the junction kept 8 bases outside the gene matches. CDR3 in amino acids: CASRVAGGDYIQYF. The CDR3 DNA follows: TGTGCCAGCAGGGTGGCGGGAGGGGATTACATTCAGTACTTC.

This clonotype was seen more than once but under ten times. This rearrangement joins TRBV20-1 to TRBJ2-2; a possible D gene is TRBD1 (6 bases). V lost 6 bases to trimming and J lost 3 bases, with 17 bases between them. This CDR3 is 15 amino acids long. Germline V gives CDR1 DFQATT, CDR2 SNEGSKA (reference sequence). Here the CDR3 reads CSARHSDRHTGELFF. The CDR3 DNA sequence: TGCAGTGCCAGGCACTCGGACAGACACACCGGGGAGCTGTTTTTT.

This clonotype was detected a few times. The chain links TRBV30 to TRBJ2-1; TRBD1 might be the D (5 bases). CDR3 length: 13 residues. Germline V lookup: CDR1 GTSNPN, CDR2 SVGIG (reference sequence). V was cut by 4 bases and J by 9 bases, with 16 bases left in between. The CDR3 nucleotides read TGTGCCTGGACCTCTCCGTGGGGCGGTGAGCAGTTCTTC. It translates to CAWTSPWGGEQFF.